The clone carrying this TCR beta chain was counted many times. Its antigen remains unknown. Axillary draining lymph nodes of breast cancer patients supplied the node samples. The germline CDR1 and CDR2 sequences are DFQATT and SNEGSKA (reference sequence). Trimming at V came to 6 bases and at J to 7 bases, leaving 6 bases not matched to a gene. The CDR3 has 14 residues. This entry belongs to a study of breast tumors, draining lymph nodes, adjacent tissues. Study-wide results and caveats: Compared with lymph nodes, tumors were less diverse; compared with nontumor tissue, more. Luminal-like breast cancer showed significantly greater tumor-nontumor repertoire similarity than basal-like breast cancer did.

TCRdb itself ran the multiplex PCR reads through MiXCR, one entry per CDR3 protein. The repertoire holds approximately 210,000 distinct CDR3 sequences, 30% to 35% seen once, with approximately 3.7% in the top ten. Sequences were obtained from axillary lymph node tissue. The receptor was derived from a female donor with breast cancer. Some clones in this sample may be carry-over from other donors' samples. The chain couples TRBV20-1 to TRBJ2-7, with 16 bases fitting TRBD2. For the CDR3, the DNA is TGCAGTGCGGGGACTAGCGGGAGGGAAAGGGAGCAGTACTTC. This gives the protein CSAGTSGREREQYF.